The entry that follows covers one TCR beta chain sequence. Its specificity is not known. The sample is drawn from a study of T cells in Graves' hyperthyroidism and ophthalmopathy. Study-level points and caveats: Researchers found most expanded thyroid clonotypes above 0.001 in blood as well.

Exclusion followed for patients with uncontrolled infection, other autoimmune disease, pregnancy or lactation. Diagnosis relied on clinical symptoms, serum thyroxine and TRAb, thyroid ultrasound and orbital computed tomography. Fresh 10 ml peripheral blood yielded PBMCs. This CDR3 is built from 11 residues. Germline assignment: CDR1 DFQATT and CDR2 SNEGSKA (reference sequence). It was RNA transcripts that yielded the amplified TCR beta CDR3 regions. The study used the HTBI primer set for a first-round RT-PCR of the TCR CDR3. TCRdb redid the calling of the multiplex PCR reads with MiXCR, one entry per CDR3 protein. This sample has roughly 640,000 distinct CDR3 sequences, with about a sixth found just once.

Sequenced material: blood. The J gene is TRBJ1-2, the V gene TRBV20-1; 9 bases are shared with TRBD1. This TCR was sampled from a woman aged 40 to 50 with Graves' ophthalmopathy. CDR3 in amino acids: CSADRGGGYTF. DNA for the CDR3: TGCAGCGCCGACAGGGGGGGTGGCTACACCTTC.